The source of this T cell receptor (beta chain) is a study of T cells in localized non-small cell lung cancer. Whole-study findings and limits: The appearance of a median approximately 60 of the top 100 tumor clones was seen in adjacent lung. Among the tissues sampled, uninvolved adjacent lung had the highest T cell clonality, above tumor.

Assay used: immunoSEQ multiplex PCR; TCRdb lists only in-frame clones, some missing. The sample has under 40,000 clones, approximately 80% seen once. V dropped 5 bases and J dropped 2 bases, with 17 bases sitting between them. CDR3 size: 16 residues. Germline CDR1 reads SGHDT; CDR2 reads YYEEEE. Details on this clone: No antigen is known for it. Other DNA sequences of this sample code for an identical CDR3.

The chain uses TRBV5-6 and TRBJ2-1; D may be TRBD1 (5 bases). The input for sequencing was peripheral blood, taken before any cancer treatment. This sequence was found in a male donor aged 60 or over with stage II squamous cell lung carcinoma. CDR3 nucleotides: TGTGCCAGCAGTTCCCCGACCAGGGCGACCTACAATGAGCAGTTCTTC. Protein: CASSSPTRATYNEQFF. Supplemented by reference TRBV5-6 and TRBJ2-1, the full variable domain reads DAGVTQSPTHLIKTRGQQVTLRCSPKSGHDTVSWYQQALGQGPQFIFQYYEEEERQRGNFPDRFSGHQFPNYSSELNVNALLLGDSALYLCASSSPTRATYNEQFFGPGTRLTVL.